The 24 T cell receptor beta chains below were found in one sample sequenced in a study of T cells in Graves' hyperthyroidism and ophthalmopathy (dated by TCRdb to the late 2010s). The library came from multiplex PCR. Sequencing instrument: Illumina HiSeq 2000. TCR beta CDR3 regions were amplified from RNA transcripts. For the first round of RT-PCR on the TCR CDR3, the HTBI primer set was used together with the Qiagen OneStep RT-PCR kit. The public reads were run again by TCRdb, first through fastp at Q25 and then through MiXCR, and only productive beta chains were kept. A single entry per CDR3 protein holds the most common genes and DNA from its merged rows. The sample has about 270,000 distinct CDR3 sequences on record, around 20% of them singletons. The ten top clones hold 50% to 75% of the sample. Sample: blood. Source of these receptors: a young man with Graves' ophthalmopathy.

CDR3: CASSASSARDTEAFF. As DNA, the CDR3 is TGTGCCAGCTCAGCCTCCTCCGCCAGGGACACTGAAGCTTTCTTT. The chain is built from TRBV2 and TRBJ1-1; D is perhaps TRBD1 (5 bases). Germline assignment: CDR1 SNHLY and CDR2 FYNNEI. The CDR3 is 15 residues long. Trimming took 8 bases from V and 3 from J, leaving 19 bases between them. Based on the CDR3 plus reference TRBV2 and TRBJ1-1, the full variable domain is EPEVTQTPSHQVTQMGQEVILRCVPISNHLYFYWYRQILGQKVEFLVSFYNNEISEKSEIFDDQFSVERPDGSNFTLKIRSTKLEDSAMYFCASSASSARDTEAFFGQGTRLTVV.

The chain carries TRBV24-1 and TRBJ2-2; D is possibly TRBD1 (6 bases). The CDR3 is made up of 14 amino acids. Trimming pared 12 bases from V and 1 base from J, leaving 14 bases between. Germline V gene data show CDR1 as KGHDR and CDR2 as SFDVKD. CDR3 in DNA: TGTGCCTCCGCCGGGACACTGAACACCGGGGAGCTGTTTTTT. Translating gives CASAGTLNTGELFF.

This clonotype was found a few times. The rearrangement uses TRBV24-1 and TRBJ2-2, with D possibly being TRBD1 (5 bases). Trimming took off 6 bases at V and 7 bases at J, with 20 bases between the two ends. The germline V gene encodes CDR1 KGHDR and CDR2 SFDVKD. This CDR3 has 16 amino acids. CDR3 amino acids: CATSRAELTVIGELFF. DNA of the CDR3: TGTGCCACCAGTCGTGCCGAGTTGACAGTGATCGGGGAGCTGTTTTTT.

This chain connects TRBV19 to TRBJ2-5; D is possibly TRBD1 or TRBD2 (7 bases each). Germline CDR1 LNHDA, CDR2 SQIVND (reference sequence). The CDR3 is 15 amino acids. The V end lost 10 bases, the J end lost 4 bases, and 22 bases lay between the germline ends. The CDR3 is CATSTGRSGVETQYF. The CDR3, as DNA: TGTGCCACCTCGACAGGGAGAAGCGGGGTAGAGACCCAGTACTTC.

This clonotype was recorded many times. V gene TRBV28 combines with J gene TRBJ2-7; 12 bases align to TRBD1. The CDR3 has 15 amino acids. Losses at the gene ends were 3 bases for V and 7 bases for J; bases not matched to a gene: 7. CDR1 and CDR2 (germline): MDHEN, SYDVKM. CDR3 residues: CASSFGTGGKEEQYF. CDR3 coding DNA: TGTGCCAGCAGTTTCGGGACAGGGGGCAAAGAAGAGCAGTACTTC.

There are many counts of this clonotype. The chain employs TRBV18 and TRBJ1-1, with a weak D call TRBD1 (6 bases). Germline loops: CDR1 KGHSH, CDR2 LQKENI. The V gene lost 0 bases and the J gene lost 4 bases, with 12 bases spanning the gap. The CDR3 sequence is 15 residues long. CDR3 protein: CASSPPGGAGTEAFF. Here the CDR3 DNA reads TGTGCCAGCTCACCACCGGGGGGCGCGGGCACTGAAGCTTTCTTT. The whole variable domain, filled in from reference TRBV18 and TRBJ1-1, reads NAGVMQNPRHLVRRRGQEARLRCSPMKGHSHVYWYRQLPEEGLKFMVYLQKENIIDESGMPKERFSAEFPKEGPSILRIQQVVRGDSAAYFCASSPPGGAGTEAFFGQGTRLTVV.

Note on this clonotype: Because the CDR3 is missing its conserved closing phenylalanine or tryptophan, this is likely a read error. The V gene is TRBV12-3 or TRBV12-4, the J gene TRBJ2-4, with 7 bases fitting TRBD2. The CDR3 runs 16 residues. After removal of 1 base from V and 1 base from J, the junction contained 4 bases not matched to a gene. CDR3 sequence reads: CASSLGEGSAKNIQYL. The CDR3 DNA reads as TGTGCCAGCAGTTTAGGGGAGGGCTCGGCCAAAAACATTCAGTACCTC.

V gene TRBV9 combines with J gene TRBJ2-1; 7 bases align to TRBD1. Germline values: CDR1 SGDLS, CDR2 YYNGEE. Trimming cost V 0 bases and J 0 bases; bases outside gene matches: 3. This CDR3 region has 16 residues. CDR3 sequence reads: CASSVEGASSYNEQFF. The CDR3, as DNA: TGTGCCAGCAGCGTAGAGGGGGCGAGCTCCTACAATGAGCAGTTCTTC.

This clonotype was detected ten times or more. The chain combines TRBV28 with TRBJ1-2; a possible D gene is TRBD1 (6 bases). The CDR3 runs 15 residues. Germline CDR1 is MDHEN and CDR2 is SYDVKM. V lost 2 bases and J 2 bases, leaving 12 bases between the germline ends. The CDR3 spells CASSLSAGANYGYTF. DNA of the CDR3: TGTGCCAGCAGTTTAAGCGCAGGGGCCAACTATGGCTACACCTTC.

The chain employs TRBV12-3 or TRBV12-4 and TRBJ2-5, with D perhaps given as TRBD1 or TRBD2 (5 bases each). The CDR3 is 14 amino acids. Trimming cost V 6 bases and J 1 base, with 12 bases left between them. Here the CDR3 reads CASRALGRQETQYF. CDR3 in DNA: TGTGCCAGCAGGGCTCTGGGACGCCAAGAGACCCAGTACTTC.

The chain recombines TRBV6-2 or TRBV6-3 with TRBJ2-1; D not resolved. V shed 0 bases and J shed 1 base, with 4 bases lying between them. Germline lookup yields CDR1 MNHEY and CDR2 SVGEGT. The CDR3 sequence is 14 residues long. CDR3 bases: TGTGCCAGCAGTTACTCTGTGTCCTACAATGAGCAGTTCTTC. It codes for CASSYSVSYNEQFF.

At least ten counts were recorded for this clonotype. The chain couples TRBV5-1 to TRBJ1-1; TRBD1 is a possible D gene (5 bases). This CDR3 spans 16 amino acids. Germline V CDR1 and CDR2: SGHRS, YFSETQ. Trimming stripped 0 bases from V and 0 bases from J, with 12 bases between. Written as DNA, the CDR3 is TGCGCCAGCAGCTTGGGGGACCGAGACATGAACACTGAAGCTTTCTTT. It is translated as CASSLGDRDMNTEAFF.

The gene calls are TRBV29-1 and TRBJ2-1; 9 bases map to TRBD2. Germline V gene data show CDR1 as SQVTM and CDR2 as ANQGSEA. This CDR3 region has 12 residues. J lost 14 bases, V lost 4 bases, and 9 bases had no gene match. CDR3 DNA sequence: TGCAGCGTTGGCACGGGACTAGCCGTAAAGTTCTTC. This translates into CSVGTGLAVKFF.

This clonotype occurred many times. This rearrangement joins TRBV6-1 to TRBJ2-1; TRBD2 aligns across 12 bases. Germline-derived CDR1 and CDR2 are MNHNS and SASEGT. J lost 8 bases, V lost 5 bases, and 7 bases had no gene match. The CDR3 extends over 15 amino acids. The CDR3 coding sequence is TGTGCCAGCAGTTTGTCTAGCGGGAGGGGCCATGAGCAGTTCTTC. Amino acid sequence: CASSLSSGRGHEQFF.

This clonotype was counted a few times. The chain joins TRBV20-1 to TRBJ2-7; 11 bases fit TRBD2. This CDR3 is built from 14 residues. CDR1 is DFQATT and CDR2 is SNEGSKA in the germline V gene (reference sequence). J was trimmed by 3 bases and V by 5 bases; bases with no gene match: 6. CDR3 region: CSAGGTSGVYEQYF. CDR3 bases: TGCAGTGCTGGTGGGACTAGCGGAGTCTACGAGCAGTACTTC.

This rearrangement joins TRBV12-3 or TRBV12-4 to TRBJ1-4; D remains unclear. With 6 bases removed from V and 8 bases from J, the gap between germline ends came to 16 bases. The CDR3 has 14 residues. The CDR3 loop reads CASRDGSEGEKLFF. The CDR3 DNA reads TGTGCCAGCAGGGACGGATCAGAAGGAGAAAAACTGTTTTTT.

This clonotype was recorded at least ten times. V usage is TRBV18 and J usage is TRBJ2-3, with TRBD1 matching over 11 bases. The length of the CDR3 is 14 residues. Losses at the gene ends were 3 bases for V and 4 bases for J; bases not matched to a gene: 0. CDR1 is KGHSH, CDR2 LQKENI, per germline. The CDR3 DNA sequence: TGTGCCAGCTCACCGGGACAGGGGGCAGATACGCAGTATTTT. Its translation is CASSPGQGADTQYF.

This clonotype was detected a few times. This chain joins TRBV27 and TRBJ2-7; 7 bases align to TRBD2. J was trimmed by 6 bases and V by 6 bases; bases with no gene match: 8. CDR1 MNHEY and CDR2 SMNVEV come from the germline V gene (reference sequence). This CDR3 has 13 residues. CDR3 residues: CASSSIGGGEQYF. For the CDR3, the DNA is TGTGCCAGCAGCTCCATAGGCGGGGGCGAGCAGTACTTC.

This chain connects TRBV2 to TRBJ1-1; 11 positions agree with TRBD1. The germline CDR1 and CDR2 sequences are SNHLY and FYNNEI. With 2 bases clipped from V and 5 bases from J, the junction kept 4 bases outside the gene matches. This CDR3 region has 15 residues. CDR3 residues: CASSETGQGGTEAFF. In DNA form, the CDR3 reads TGTGCCAGCAGTGAAACGGGACAGGGGGGGACTGAAGCTTTCTTT.

In this sample, this clonotype turned up a few times. The rearrangement joins TRBV5-1 to TRBJ2-7, with 10 bases identical to TRBD2. The CDR3 contains 16 residues. Per germline, CDR1 SGHRS and CDR2 YFSETQ. The V and J ends lost 4 bases and 7 bases, in that order; junction bases with no gene match: 14. The CDR3 coding sequence is TGCGCCAGCAGCCCGCCTGGGCTAGCGGGAGTGGGAGAGCAGTACTTC. It yields the protein CASSPPGLAGVGEQYF.

The chain is built from TRBV6-5 and TRBJ2-5, with D tentatively TRBD1 or TRBD2 (5 bases each). V was trimmed by 2 bases and J by 5 bases, leaving 9 bases between them. Germline V gene lookup returns CDR1 MNHEY and CDR2 SVGAGI. There are 13 residues in the CDR3. The DNA for the CDR3 is TGTGCCAGCAGTTACGGGGGTTGGGAGACCCAGTACTTC. This gives the protein CASSYGGWETQYF.

A few counts support this clonotype. The chain carries TRBV3-1 and TRBJ2-3, with TRBD1 matching over 7 bases. Losses at the gene ends were 4 bases for V and 0 bases for J; bases not matched to a gene: 1. Germline CDR1 reads LGHDT; CDR2 reads YNNKEL (reference sequence). The length of the CDR3 is 14 residues. CDR3 coding DNA: TGTGCCAGCAGCCGGGGACAGAGCACAGATACGCAGTATTTT. It specifies CASSRGQSTDTQYF.

Notes on this clonotype: A much larger clone differs from this one at a single base, so this may be a read error. The chain couples TRBV11-3 to TRBJ2-7; 8 bases match TRBD2. CDR3 size: 14 residues. CDR1 is SGHNT, CDR2 YENEEA, per germline. V gave up 6 bases and J gave up 6 bases; unmatched junction bases: 10. CDR3: CASSNRGGHSEQYF. DNA of the CDR3: TGTGCCAGCAGTAACCGGGGGGGCCATAGCGAGCAGTACTTC. Full variable domain (outside the CDR3, taken from reference TRBV11-3 and TRBJ2-7): EAGVVQSPRYKIIEKKQPVAFWCNPISGHNTLYWYLQNLGQGPELLIRYENEEAVDDSQLPKDRFSAERLKGVDSTLKIQPAELGDSAVYLCASSNRGGHSEQYFGPGTRLTVT.

This clonotype showed up many times. The rearrangement links TRBV5-1 to TRBJ2-1; a weak D match, TRBD2 (7 bases). The CDR3 has 15 residues. Trimming took off 4 bases at V and 7 bases at J, with 18 bases between the two ends. CDR1 and CDR2 from the germline V gene are SGHRS and YFSETQ. The CDR3 region is CASSPGGGRRNEQFF. The DNA for the CDR3 is TGCGCCAGCAGCCCGGGGGGCGGGAGAAGGAATGAGCAGTTCTTC.